The sequence of this T cell receptor beta chain was determined in a study of T cells in Graves' hyperthyroidism and ophthalmopathy. With regard to this clonotype: The target antigen is unknown.

Amplification of TCR beta CDR3 regions was performed using RNA transcripts as template. The HTBI set primed first-round TCR CDR3 RT-PCR. TCRdb fed the multiplex PCR reads into MiXCR, producing one record per CDR3 protein. The sample lists roughly 500,000 distinct CDR3 sequences, around 45% occurring once. The CDR3 extends over 14 amino acids. With 6 bases removed from V and 0 bases from J, the gap between germline ends came to 14 bases. Germline CDR1 DFQATT, CDR2 SNEGSKA (reference sequence). Study-level findings and limits: Progression to ophthalmopathy was predicted a median of 6.5 months early. Separating ophthalmopathy from stable hyperthyroidism was achieved by a 13 V-J model. Expanded thyroid clonotypes (above 0.001) were mostly also found in blood.

The sequence came from an adult woman with Graves' disease, either hyperthyroidism or ophthalmopathy (not recorded which). The chain links TRBV20-1 to TRBJ1-1, with D uncertain. The sequenced sample was peripheral blood or thyroid tissue (not recorded which). This CDR3 is CSANRGLLNTEAFF. The CDR3 coding sequence is TGCAGTGCCAACCGCGGACTACTGAACACTGAAGCTTTCTTT.